A selection of T cell receptor beta chains follows, all from one sample in a study of early T cells in non-severe SARS-CoV-2 infection. From the 5' RACE reads, TCRdb called clonotypes with MiXCR, one entry per CDR3 protein. Among more than 20,000 distinct CDR3 sequences listed, roughly 4.4% were seen once. Sequenced input: whole blood. The source of these receptors is an adult who was a healthcare worker with PCR-confirmed SARS-CoV-2 infection or an uninfected control (not recorded which). The CDR3 runs from the conserved cysteine through the conserved F or W. A D gene is named only where the DNA matches it firmly. Size is stated for part of the rows, as once, few or many counts, or as a class when the clone is expanded.

d_gene: NA
abundance: few
v_gene: TRBV5-4
len: 14
j_gene: TRBJ1-2
CDR3aa: CASSLTGLRAGYTF
CDR3nt: TGTGCCAGCAGCTTGACAGGGTTGCGAGCGGGCTACACCTTC

d_gene: NA
abundance: NA
v_gene: TRBV9
len: 15
j_gene: TRBJ1-6
CDR3aa: CASSVGQPYNSPLHF
CDR3nt: TGTGCCAGCAGCGTAGGACAGCCTTATAATTCACCCCTCCACTTT

d_gene: NA
abundance: many
v_gene: TRBV5-1
len: 14
j_gene: TRBJ1-1
CDR3aa: CASSPGRMNTEAFF
CDR3nt: TGCGCCAGCAGCCCTGGTCGCATGAACACTGAAGCTTTCTTT

d_gene: NA
abundance: many
v_gene: TRBV7-8
len: 14
j_gene: TRBJ2-1
CDR3aa: CASSLDFGVNEQFF
CDR3nt: TGTGCCAGCAGCTTAGATTTCGGAGTGAATGAGCAGTTCTTC

d_gene: TRBD2
abundance: NA
v_gene: TRBV6-5
len: 21
j_gene: TRBJ2-1
CDR3aa: CASSNTEGLAGAGGAYNEQFF
CDR3nt: TGTGCCAGCAGTAACACGGAAGGACTAGCGGGAGCGGGAGGTGCGTACAATGAGCAGTTCTTC

d_gene: NA
abundance: medium-sized
v_gene: TRBV13
len: 13
j_gene: TRBJ2-7
CDR3aa: CASSLQGFHEQYF
CDR3nt: TGTGCCAGCAGCCTGCAGGGTTTCCACGAGCAGTACTTC

d_gene: TRBD2
abundance: few
v_gene: TRBV9
len: 15
j_gene: TRBJ2-7
CDR3aa: CASSVGGSSSYEQYF
CDR3nt: TGTGCCAGCAGCGTGGGCGGGAGCAGCTCCTACGAGCAGTACTTC

d_gene: NA
abundance: many
v_gene: TRBV4-3
len: 16
j_gene: TRBJ2-2
CDR3aa: CASSQDGAANTGELFF
CDR3nt: TGCGCCAGCAGCCAAGATGGTGCAGCGAACACCGGGGAGCTGTTTTTT

d_gene: TRBD1
abundance: few
v_gene: TRBV6-6
len: 17
j_gene: TRBJ2-7
CDR3aa: CASSSWDRGLWDYEQYF
CDR3nt: TGTGCCAGCAGTTCTTGGGACAGGGGACTTTGGGACTACGAGCAGTACTTC

d_gene: TRBD2
abundance: NA
v_gene: TRBV7-2
len: 18
j_gene: TRBJ2-5
CDR3aa: CASSLVHASGSRQETQYF
CDR3nt: TGTGCCAGCAGCTTAGTGCACGCTAGCGGGAGCCGACAAGAGACCCAGTACTTC

d_gene: TRBD1
abundance: many
v_gene: TRBV18
len: 15
j_gene: TRBJ2-7
CDR3aa: CASSPVGQGIYEQYF
CDR3nt: TGTGCCAGCTCACCAGTGGGACAGGGGATCTACGAGCAGTACTTC

d_gene: NA
abundance: many
v_gene: TRBV20-1
len: 13
j_gene: TRBJ2-7
CDR3aa: CSASYLQAGGQYF
CDR3nt: TGCAGTGCTAGTTATCTCCAGGCGGGCGGGCAGTACTTC

d_gene: NA
abundance: many
v_gene: TRBV6-6
len: 12
j_gene: TRBJ2-1
CDR3aa: CASTNRFYEQFF
CDR3nt: TGTGCCAGCACGAATAGGTTTTATGAGCAGTTCTTC

d_gene: NA
abundance: few
v_gene: TRBV21-1
len: 14
j_gene: TRBJ2-1
CDR3aa: CASSKGRLDNEQFF
CDR3nt: TGTGCCAGCAGCAAAGGGAGACTAGACAATGAGCAGTTCTTC

d_gene: NA
abundance: medium-sized
v_gene: TRBV3-1
len: 13
j_gene: TRBJ2-1
CDR3aa: CASSQGIGNEQFF
CDR3nt: TGTGCCAGCAGCCAAGGTATCGGCAATGAGCAGTTCTTC

d_gene: TRBD1
abundance: many
v_gene: TRBV18
len: 12
j_gene: TRBJ1-1
CDR3aa: CASQETGTEAFF
CDR3nt: TGTGCCAGCCAAGAGACAGGGACTGAAGCTTTCTTT

d_gene: TRBD1
abundance: many
v_gene: TRBV12-3/TRBV12-4
len: 13
j_gene: TRBJ1-1
CDR3aa: CASSLLQGGNAFF
CDR3nt: TGTGCCAGCAGTTTATTACAGGGGGGGAACGCTTTCTTT

d_gene: NA
abundance: few
v_gene: TRBV12-5
len: 17
j_gene: TRBJ1-5
CDR3aa: CASGLVHANQRNQPQHF
CDR3nt: TGTGCTAGTGGTTTGGTACACGCAAATCAACGCAATCAGCCCCAGCATTTT

d_gene: TRBD2
abundance: many
v_gene: TRBV12-3/TRBV12-4
len: 16
j_gene: TRBJ2-1
CDR3aa: CASSFGPGLRGVEQFF
CDR3nt: TGTGCCAGCAGTTTTGGGCCGGGACTGCGGGGGGTTGAGCAGTTCTTC

d_gene: TRBD2
abundance: few
v_gene: TRBV4-3
len: 17
j_gene: TRBJ2-2
CDR3aa: CASSQAARGGDTGELFF
CDR3nt: TGCGCCAGCAGCCAAGCTGCGCGGGGAGGGGACACCGGGGAGCTGTTTTTT

d_gene: NA
abundance: many
v_gene: TRBV13
len: 15
j_gene: TRBJ2-2
CDR3aa: CASSISGANTGELFF
CDR3nt: TGTGCCAGCAGTATTTCGGGAGCGAACACCGGGGAGCTGTTTTTT

d_gene: TRBD2
abundance: NA
v_gene: TRBV19
len: 14
j_gene: TRBJ2-1
CDR3aa: CASSIDREGKIGFF
CDR3nt: TGTGCCAGTAGTATAGATCGGGAGGGGAAGATAGGGTTCTTC

d_gene: NA
abundance: NA
v_gene: TRBV7-2
len: 14
j_gene: TRBJ2-1
CDR3aa: CASSLTTSMNEQFF
CDR3nt: TGTGCCAGCAGCTTGACGACTAGTATGAATGAGCAGTTCTTC

d_gene: NA
abundance: many
v_gene: TRBV7-9
len: 15
j_gene: TRBJ1-1
CDR3aa: CASSLLAWGSTEAFF
CDR3nt: TGTGCCAGCAGCTTATTAGCTTGGGGGAGCACTGAAGCTTTCTTT

d_gene: NA
abundance: many
v_gene: TRBV2
len: 13
j_gene: TRBJ2-7
CDR3aa: CASSDREPYEQYF
CDR3nt: TGTGCCAGCAGTGACAGGGAGCCCTACGAGCAGTACTTC

d_gene: NA
abundance: NA
v_gene: TRBV11-2
len: 11
j_gene: TRBJ1-1
CDR3aa: CASSGNTEAFF
CDR3nt: TGTGCCAGCAGCGGGAACACTGAAGCTTTCTTT

d_gene: TRBD1
abundance: many
v_gene: TRBV28
len: 14
j_gene: TRBJ1-6
CDR3aa: CASRGTGNNSPLHF
CDR3nt: TGTGCCAGCAGGGGGACAGGGAATAATTCACCCCTCCACTTT

d_gene: NA
abundance: NA
v_gene: TRBV29-1
len: 12
j_gene: TRBJ2-7
CDR3aa: CSVTVLSLEQYF
CDR3nt: TGCAGCGTTACTGTCCTGTCGTTGGAGCAGTACTTC

d_gene: TRBD1
abundance: many
v_gene: TRBV28
len: 15
j_gene: TRBJ1-1
CDR3aa: CASIFQTGMNTEAFF
CDR3nt: TGTGCCAGCATCTTCCAGACAGGGATGAACACTGAAGCTTTCTTT

d_gene: NA
abundance: NA
v_gene: TRBV7-9
len: 11
j_gene: TRBJ1-3
CDR3aa: CARSLGNTIYF
CDR3nt: TGTGCCAGGTCCCTGGGAAACACCATATATTTT

d_gene: NA
abundance: many
v_gene: TRBV6-6
len: 11
j_gene: TRBJ2-7
CDR3aa: CASRLNHEQYF
CDR3nt: TGTGCCAGCAGACTTAACCACGAGCAGTACTTC

d_gene: TRBD1
abundance: many
v_gene: TRBV10-3
len: 14
j_gene: TRBJ2-2
CDR3aa: CATLTLQGAGELFF
CDR3nt: TGTGCCACTCTCACCTTACAGGGGGCCGGGGAGCTGTTTTTT

d_gene: NA
abundance: many
v_gene: TRBV7-8
len: 15
j_gene: TRBJ2-2
CDR3aa: CASSSVRGAGEELFF
CDR3nt: TGTGCCAGCAGCTCCGTCCGTGGAGCAGGAGAGGAGCTGTTTTTT

d_gene: TRBD2
abundance: many
v_gene: TRBV12-3/TRBV12-4
len: 14
j_gene: TRBJ2-1
CDR3aa: CASTSGRAGNEQFF
CDR3nt: TGTGCCAGCACTAGCGGGAGGGCCGGTAATGAGCAGTTCTTC

d_gene: NA
abundance: many
v_gene: TRBV27
len: 14
j_gene: TRBJ1-5
CDR3aa: CASSLSGGNQPQHF
CDR3nt: TGTGCCAGCAGTTTATCGGGGGGTAATCAGCCCCAGCATTTT

d_gene: NA
abundance: few
v_gene: TRBV10-2
len: 12
j_gene: TRBJ1-1
CDR3aa: CASGTRRTEAFF
CDR3nt: TGCGCCAGCGGGACCAGGAGGACTGAAGCTTTCTTT

d_gene: NA
abundance: many
v_gene: TRBV7-9
len: 15
j_gene: TRBJ1-6
CDR3aa: CASSLEQASRSPLHF
CDR3nt: TGTGCCAGCAGCTTAGAACAGGCCAGCCGATCACCCCTCCACTTT

d_gene: NA
abundance: NA
v_gene: TRBV2
len: 14
j_gene: TRBJ2-7
CDR3aa: CASILHGGMGEQYF
CDR3nt: TGTGCCAGCATTCTACACGGAGGAATGGGCGAGCAGTACTTC

d_gene: TRBD2
abundance: few
v_gene: TRBV19
len: 14
j_gene: TRBJ2-1
CDR3aa: CASARLAEEPEQFF
CDR3nt: TGTGCCAGCGCAAGACTAGCGGAGGAGCCTGAGCAGTTCTTC

d_gene: NA
abundance: many
v_gene: TRBV27
len: 13
j_gene: TRBJ2-1
CDR3aa: CASTTGKYNEQFF
CDR3nt: TGTGCCAGCACCACCGGGAAATACAATGAGCAGTTCTTC

d_gene: NA
abundance: many
v_gene: TRBV12-3/TRBV12-4
len: 16
j_gene: TRBJ2-2
CDR3aa: CASSFLARENTGELFF
CDR3nt: TGTGCCAGCAGTTTCCTCGCCAGGGAGAACACCGGGGAGCTGTTTTTT

d_gene: NA
abundance: NA
v_gene: TRBV4-2
len: 14
j_gene: TRBJ2-2
CDR3aa: CASSQAGDTGELFF
CDR3nt: TGTGCCAGCAGCCAAGCGGGGGACACCGGGGAGCTGTTTTTT

d_gene: NA
abundance: many
v_gene: TRBV28
len: 12
j_gene: TRBJ1-1
CDR3aa: CASSVNVAEAFF
CDR3nt: TGTGCCAGCAGTGTCAATGTGGCTGAAGCTTTCTTT

d_gene: TRBD2
abundance: NA
v_gene: TRBV5-1
len: 18
j_gene: TRBJ2-5
CDR3aa: CASSLEPGLAGGRETQYF
CDR3nt: TGCGCCAGCAGCTTGGAGCCGGGACTAGCGGGAGGCCGGGAGACCCAGTACTTC

d_gene: NA
abundance: many
v_gene: TRBV3-1
len: 14
j_gene: TRBJ1-2
CDR3aa: CASSYGGSYSGYTF
CDR3nt: TGTGCCAGCAGCTACGGGGGGAGCTACTCCGGCTACACCTTC

d_gene: TRBD1
abundance: many
v_gene: TRBV28
len: 18
j_gene: TRBJ2-6
CDR3aa: CASSPMTGAGSGANVLTF
CDR3nt: TGTGCCAGCAGTCCGATGACAGGGGCAGGCTCTGGGGCCAACGTCCTGACTTTC

d_gene: NA
abundance: many
v_gene: TRBV12-3/TRBV12-4
len: 16
j_gene: TRBJ1-6
CDR3aa: CASSTSTGPYNSPLHF
CDR3nt: TGTGCCAGCAGTACTAGTACAGGGCCTTATAATTCACCCCTCCACTTT

d_gene: TRBD2
abundance: many
v_gene: TRBV10-3
len: 16
j_gene: TRBJ2-1
CDR3aa: CAISPTLRGLAVEQFF
CDR3nt: TGTGCCATCAGCCCGACACTCCGGGGACTAGCGGTTGAGCAGTTCTTC

d_gene: NA
abundance: many
v_gene: TRBV21-1
len: 16
j_gene: TRBJ1-4
CDR3aa: CASSKVQAPTNEKLFF
CDR3nt: TGTGCCAGCAGCAAAGTACAGGCACCAACTAATGAAAAACTGTTTTTT

d_gene: TRBD1
abundance: many
v_gene: TRBV12-3/TRBV12-4
len: 16
j_gene: TRBJ2-1
CDR3aa: CASSFKGWDRGNEQFF
CDR3nt: TGTGCCAGCAGTTTCAAAGGGTGGGACAGAGGGAATGAGCAGTTCTTC

d_gene: NA
abundance: NA
v_gene: TRBV7-6
len: 15
j_gene: TRBJ2-3
CDR3aa: CASSLAGQITDTQYF
CDR3nt: TGTGCCAGCAGCTTAGCCGGGCAGATCACAGATACGCAGTATTTT

d_gene: TRBD2
abundance: many
v_gene: TRBV6-2/TRBV6-3
len: 19
j_gene: TRBJ2-1
CDR3aa: CASSYFPTSGGLSYNEQFF
CDR3nt: TGTGCCAGCAGTTACTTTCCGACTAGCGGGGGCCTCTCCTACAATGAGCAGTTCTTC

d_gene: NA
abundance: many
v_gene: TRBV7-9
len: 13
j_gene: TRBJ1-1
CDR3aa: CASSLIGRTEAFF
CDR3nt: TGTGCCAGCAGCTTAATAGGTAGAACTGAAGCTTTCTTT

d_gene: NA
abundance: many
v_gene: TRBV12-3/TRBV12-4
len: 15
j_gene: TRBJ2-2
CDR3aa: CASSPRSSTAGELFF
CDR3nt: TGTGCCAGCAGTCCGCGATCCTCCACCGCCGGGGAGCTGTTTTTT

d_gene: NA
abundance: many
v_gene: TRBV10-3
len: 14
j_gene: TRBJ2-7
CDR3aa: CAIRQADNSYEQYF
CDR3nt: TGTGCCATCAGACAAGCGGACAACTCCTACGAGCAGTACTTC

d_gene: NA
abundance: many
v_gene: TRBV28
len: 15
j_gene: TRBJ1-6
CDR3aa: CASRQAAQGNSPLHF
CDR3nt: TGTGCCAGCAGACAAGCGGCACAGGGTAATTCACCCCTCCACTTT